What follows are 26 T cell receptor beta chains derived from one specimen sequenced in a study of post-analysis software for immune sequencing data (dated by TCRdb to the mid-2010s). The paper's findings and limits, for the study overall: Roughly 5 TRBV segments, including TRBV5-6, TRBV5-1 and TRBV20-1, were significantly more frequent in patients than controls.

Library preparation was by PCR. Sequencing used an Illumina HiSeq 2500. Unique molecular identifiers were incorporated into TCR beta cDNA libraries to reduce PCR and sequencing biases. The public sequencing data were trimmed at Q25 with fastp and processed into clonotypes with MiXCR by TCRdb, which kept only in-frame beta chains. Records with the same CDR3 protein are collapsed into one entry carrying the most frequent genes and DNA. This sample lists 650,000 to 850,000 distinct CDR3 sequences; approximately 50% were detected once. The ten biggest clones cover about 4.5% of the sample. These receptors' targets are unknown. Input material: blood. These receptors were obtained from a girl aged 5 to 17 with multiple sclerosis.

The rearrangement links TRBV24-1 to TRBJ1-5; D unclear. V was pared by 3 bases and J by 7 bases, with 9 bases between. The CDR3 loop spans 13 amino acids. Germline CDR1 and CDR2: KGHDR and SFDVKD. The CDR3 sequence: CATSDAGGQPQHF. Written as DNA, the CDR3 is TGTGCCACCAGTGATGCAGGTGGACAGCCCCAGCATTTT.

The V call is TRBV7-2, the J call TRBJ2-5; 9 nucleotides agree with TRBD2. The ends lost 3 bases at V and 1 base at J; junction bases unmatched: 6. Germline V gene sequence: CDR1 SGHTA, CDR2 FQGNSA. The CDR3 is 16 residues long. The DNA of the CDR3 is TGTGCCAGCAGCTTGGGGGCGACTAGCGGCCAAGAGACCCAGTACTTC. This codes for CASSLGATSGQETQYF.

This clonotype was observed a handful of times. This chain joins TRBV29-1 and TRBJ1-1; D not resolved. V lost 2 bases to trimming and J lost 11 bases, with 12 bases between them. The germline CDR1 and CDR2 sequences are SQVTM and ANQGSEA. This CDR3 spans 11 amino acids. CDR3 nucleotide sequence: TGCAGCGTTGAAAAGGCCCTGGGGGCTTTCTTT. It specifies CSVEKALGAFF.

This chain joins TRBV12-3 or TRBV12-4 and TRBJ2-5, with 8 bases identical to TRBD1. The CDR3 loop spans 14 amino acids. After removal of 4 bases from V and 7 bases from J, the junction contained 8 bases not matched to a gene. This chain's CDR3 is CASSSSGGQGTQYF. CDR3 in DNA: TGTGCCAGCAGTTCCTCAGGGGGCCAGGGGACCCAGTACTTC.

This clonotype has ten or more counts. The CDR3 nucleotides read TGCGCCAGCAGCTTACCTAGCCCCTCCTACAATGAGCAGTTCTTC. Translation: CASSLPSPSYNEQFF. V gene TRBV5-1 combines with J gene TRBJ2-1; tentative D call: TRBD2 (5 bases). The V end lost 2 bases, the J end lost 0 bases, and 9 bases lay between the germline ends. The CDR3 consists of 15 residues. Germline CDR1 SGHRS, CDR2 YFSETQ.

This chain uses TRBV12-5 with TRBJ2-3; D is unresolved. With 1 base removed from V and 0 bases from J, the gap between germline ends came to 14 bases. The CDR3 length is 17 residues. Germline CDR1 and CDR2: LGHNT and FRNRAP. The CDR3 protein is CASGLGLNSASTDTQYF. The CDR3 nucleotides are TGTGCTAGTGGTTTGGGTCTAAACTCCGCGAGCACAGATACGCAGTATTTT.

Details on this clonotype: Germline is not matched at one junction end, which may reflect a read error. The genes are TRBV29-1 and TRBJ2-7; tentatively, D is TRBD2 (5 bases). From germline, CDR1 is SQVTM and CDR2 ANQGSEA. CDR3 size: 16 residues. As DNA, the CDR3 is TGCAGCGTTGAATCCCCCCACCGGGGATCCTCCTCCGAGCAGTACTTC. Translation: CSVESPHRGSSSEQYF.

The V gene is TRBV29-1, the J gene TRBJ2-3; unclear D gene. The CDR3 has 12 amino acids. Germline V gene sequence: CDR1 SQVTM, CDR2 ANQGSEA. V lost 4 bases and J 4 bases, leaving 9 bases between the germline ends. CDR3 nucleotide sequence: TGCAGCGTTGGGCCGGCTGCAGATACGCAGTATTTT. Translating gives CSVGPAADTQYF.

The V and J genes are TRBV29-1 and TRBJ1-5; no reliable D call. Germline values: CDR1 SQVTM, CDR2 ANQGSEA. This CDR3 region has 12 residues. Trimming pared 6 bases from V and 3 bases from J, leaving 9 bases between. The CDR3 spells CSVAFPNQPQHF. The CDR3 DNA reads TGCAGCGTCGCCTTTCCCAATCAGCCCCAGCATTTT.

The chain recombines TRBV6-5 with TRBJ1-6; a possible D gene is TRBD1 (6 bases). Trimming shortened V by 5 bases and J by 10 bases, and 18 bases separated the two germline ends. Germline V gives CDR1 MNHEY, CDR2 SVGAGI. The CDR3 runs 15 residues. The CDR3 DNA follows: TGTGCCAGCAGTAGACAGGAACGGTTGCTGTCACCCCTCCACTTT. Its translation: CASSRQERLLSPLHF.

This clonotype was observed a handful of times. V is TRBV20-1 and J is TRBJ2-5; TRBD2 aligns across 10 bases. From germline, CDR1 is DFQATT and CDR2 SNEGSKA (reference sequence). J gave up 1 base and V 5 bases, and 16 bases lay outside the gene matches. CDR3 length equals 18 residues. CDR3 protein: CSAYPWLAGARGQETQYF. The CDR3 DNA follows: TGCAGTGCTTACCCTTGGCTAGCGGGAGCCCGGGGCCAAGAGACCCAGTACTTC.

This clonotype was detected a few times. V and J are TRBV5-1 and TRBJ2-1, with 13 bases lining up with TRBD2. The length of the CDR3 is 15 residues. CDR1 is SGHRS, CDR2 YFSETQ, per germline. The V segment lost 4 bases and the J segment 7 bases; nucleotides outside the gene matches: 5. The CDR3 is CASSTSGRAVNEQFF. In DNA, the CDR3 is TGCGCCAGCAGCACTAGCGGGAGGGCCGTTAATGAGCAGTTCTTC. The full variable domain, in which reference TRBV5-1 and TRBJ2-1 provide the parts outside the CDR3, is KAGVTQTPRYLIKTRGQQVTLSCSPISGHRSVSWYQQTPGQGLQFLFEYFSETQRNKGNFPGRFSGRQFSNSRSEMNVSTLELGDSALYLCASSTSGRAVNEQFFGPGTRLTVL.

This clonotype showed up just once. The junction departs from germline at one end; a sequencing error may be responsible. The chain combines TRBV20-1 with TRBJ2-5; 7 bases are shared with TRBD1. The CDR3 covers 15 residues. CDR1 is DFQATT, CDR2 SNEGSKA, per germline (reference sequence). The CDR3 DNA sequence: TGCAGTGCTAGAGGCCCCGGGACAGAGAAAGAGACCCAATACTTC. It yields the protein CSARGPGTEKETQYF.

This clonotype was observed once. V usage is TRBV5-8 and J usage is TRBJ1-2, with 7 nucleotides matching TRBD1. The ends lost 4 bases at V and 0 bases at J; junction bases unmatched: 6. Germline V gene lookup returns CDR1 SGHTS and CDR2 YDEGEE. This CDR3 contains 15 residues. CDR3 protein: CASSQGTVTNYGYTF. In DNA form, the CDR3 reads TGTGCCAGCAGCCAGGGGACAGTAACTAACTATGGCTACACCTTC.

The J gene is TRBJ2-3, the V gene TRBV6-4; a possible D gene is TRBD2 (6 bases). V dropped 6 bases and J dropped 8 bases, with 15 bases sitting between them. The length of the CDR3 is 13 residues. Germline V lookup: CDR1 MRHNA, CDR2 SNTAGT. CDR3 region: CASRGSARGTQYF. CDR3 sequence (DNA): TGTGCCAGCAGGGGGTCGGCGCGGGGTACGCAGTATTTT.

J is TRBJ2-2 and V is TRBV5-1, with 8 bases identical to TRBD2. The CDR3 covers 17 residues. J was trimmed by 0 bases and V by 4 bases; bases with no gene match: 8. Germline V gives CDR1 SGHRS, CDR2 YFSETQ. CDR3 protein: CASSHRTGGANTGELFF. The CDR3 DNA sequence: TGCGCCAGCAGCCACCGGACCGGGGGGGCGAACACCGGGGAGCTGTTTTTT. The variable domain in full, completed from reference TRBV5-1 and TRBJ2-2, reads KAGVTQTPRYLIKTRGQQVTLSCSPISGHRSVSWYQQTPGQGLQFLFEYFSETQRNKGNFPGRFSGRQFSNSRSEMNVSTLELGDSALYLCASSHRTGGANTGELFFGEGSRLTVL.

The chain recombines TRBV7-3 with TRBJ2-2; D tentatively fits TRBD1 or TRBD2 (6 bases each). This CDR3 contains 15 residues. The germline V gene has CDR1 SGHTA and CDR2 FQGTGA. Trimming stripped 3 bases from V and 3 bases from J, with 11 bases between. In DNA, the CDR3 is TGTGCCAGCAGCTTTCCGGGGGCTCACACCGGGGAGCTGTTTTTT. It encodes CASSFPGAHTGELFF. Combining the CDR3 with reference TRBV7-3 and TRBJ2-2 gives the whole variable domain GAGVSQTPSNKVTEKGKYVELRCDPISGHTALYWYRQSLGQGPEFLIYFQGTGAADDSGLPNDRFFAVRPEGSVSTLKIQRTERGDSAVYLCASSFPGAHTGELFFGEGSRLTVL.

This clonotype was recorded only once. The chain uses TRBV20-1 and TRBJ2-3; 7 bases are a match to TRBD2. Trimming removed 0 bases from V and 4 bases from J; junction bases left unmatched: 16. The CDR3 is 18 amino acids. Germline loops: CDR1 DFQATT, CDR2 SNEGSKA (reference sequence). Here the CDR3 DNA reads TGCAGTGCTAGAGATCGGGGATTCGGCGCGGGAGTGGCAGATACGCAGTATTTT. Amino acid sequence: CSARDRGFGAGVADTQYF.

The chain uses TRBV6-5 and TRBJ2-7; D call uncertain. The CDR3 consists of 13 residues. V lost 5 bases, J lost 2 bases, and 10 bases lay in between. Germline loops: CDR1 MNHEY, CDR2 SVGAGI. The CDR3 sequence is CASSRTATYEQYF. In DNA form, the CDR3 reads TGTGCCAGCAGTCGGACCGCAACCTACGAGCAGTACTTC.

This chain connects TRBV20-1 to TRBJ2-7, with D unresolved. Germline assignment: CDR1 DFQATT and CDR2 SNEGSKA (reference sequence). The CDR3 has 12 residues. CDR3 residues: CSARLSTYEQYF. The DNA of the CDR3 is TGCAGCGCTCGGTTGTCAACCTACGAGCAGTACTTC.

In this sample, this clonotype turned up a few times. The chain links TRBV9 to TRBJ2-3; 8 positions match TRBD2. From germline, CDR1 is SGDLS and CDR2 YYNGEE. J gave up 0 bases and V 4 bases, and 7 bases lay outside the gene matches. The CDR3 sequence is 16 residues long. The CDR3 DNA is TGTGCCAGCAGCCCATTCGGGGGGGCGAGCACAGATACGCAGTATTTT. It specifies CASSPFGGASTDTQYF.

This clonotype was recorded once. The chain uses TRBV20-1 and TRBJ2-7; D call uncertain. V was shortened by 0 bases and J by 1 base, with 13 bases between the two germline ends. Looked up from germline, CDR1 is DFQATT and CDR2 is SNEGSKA (reference sequence). The CDR3 runs to 15 residues. The CDR3 loop reads CSARDRSLDSYEQYF. Here the CDR3 DNA reads TGCAGTGCTAGAGATCGATCGTTGGATTCCTACGAGCAGTACTTC.

The chain is built from TRBV15 and TRBJ2-3; 9 nucleotides agree with TRBD1. The V and J ends lost 0 bases and 4 bases, in that order; junction bases with no gene match: 11. There are 18 residues in the CDR3. The germline V gene has CDR1 LNHNV and CDR2 YYDKDF (reference sequence). CDR3 in amino acids: CATSRDRRRTGVPDTQYF. CDR3 bases: TGTGCCACCAGCAGAGATAGGAGGAGGACAGGGGTTCCAGATACGCAGTATTTT.

This chain uses TRBV7-9 with TRBJ1-2; the match to TRBD1 covers 9 bases. V shed 5 bases, J shed 2 bases, and the junction held 9 bases outside the gene matches. Germline V lookup: CDR1 SEHNR, CDR2 FQNEAQ (reference sequence). The CDR3 has 16 amino acids. The CDR3 reads CASSPGQGILNYGYTF. CDR3 nucleotide sequence: TGTGCCAGCAGCCCCGGACAGGGGATCCTAAACTATGGCTACACCTTC.

The genes are TRBV20-1 and TRBJ1-1; D is ambiguous. V was clipped by 5 bases and J by 0 bases, with 4 bases between them. Germline CDR1 and CDR2: DFQATT and SNEGSKA (reference sequence). This CDR3 has 11 residues. CDR3 region: CSAYLNTEAFF. For the CDR3, the DNA is TGCAGTGCTTATTTGAACACTGAAGCTTTCTTT.

The chain uses TRBV3-1 and TRBJ2-1; 8 bases match TRBD2. V shed 1 base, J shed 5 bases, and the junction held 7 bases outside the gene matches. Per germline, CDR1 LGHDT and CDR2 YNNKEL (reference sequence). CDR3 length equals 16 residues. CDR3 sequence (DNA): TGTGCCAGCAGCCAAGTCGTTACTAGCGGAAACAATGAGCAGTTCTTC. Its translation: CASSQVVTSGNNEQFF.